A few counts support the clone carrying this TCR beta chain. The record originates from a study of identical twins. TCRdb ran MiXCR on the 5' RACE reads and lists one entry per CDR3 protein. The sample shows roughly 1.6 million distinct CDR3 sequences, less than 40% of them seen only once. The CDR3 totals 15 residues. V dropped 5 bases and J dropped 0 bases, with 12 bases sitting between them. Germline CDR1 reads MNHEY; CDR2 reads SVGAGI. The chain uses TRBV6-5 and TRBJ2-3, with TRBD2 as a possible D gene (5 bases). Sequenced input: cord blood. The receptor was isolated from a newborn girl in good health. The DNA for the CDR3 is TGTGCCAGCAGTAACGGAGGTTTAAGCACAGATACGCAGTATTTT. Protein: CASSNGGLSTDTQYF.